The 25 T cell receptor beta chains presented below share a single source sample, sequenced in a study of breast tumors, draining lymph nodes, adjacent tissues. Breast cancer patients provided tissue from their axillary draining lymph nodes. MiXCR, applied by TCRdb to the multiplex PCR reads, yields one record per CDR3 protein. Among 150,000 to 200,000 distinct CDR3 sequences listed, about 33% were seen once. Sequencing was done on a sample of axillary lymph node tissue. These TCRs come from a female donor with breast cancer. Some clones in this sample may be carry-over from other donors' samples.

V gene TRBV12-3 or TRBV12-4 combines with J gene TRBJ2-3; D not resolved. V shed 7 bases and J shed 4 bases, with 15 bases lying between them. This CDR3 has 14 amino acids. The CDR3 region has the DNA TGTGCCAGCATGCCGGGCCAGCAAGCAGATACGCAGTATTTT. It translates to CASMPGQQADTQYF.

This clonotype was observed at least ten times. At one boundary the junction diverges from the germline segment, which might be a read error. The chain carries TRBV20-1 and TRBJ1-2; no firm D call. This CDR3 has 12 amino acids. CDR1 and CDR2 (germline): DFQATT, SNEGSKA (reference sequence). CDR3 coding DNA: TGCAGTGCTAGAGAAACGGATTATGGCTCCACCTTC. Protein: CSARETDYGSTF.

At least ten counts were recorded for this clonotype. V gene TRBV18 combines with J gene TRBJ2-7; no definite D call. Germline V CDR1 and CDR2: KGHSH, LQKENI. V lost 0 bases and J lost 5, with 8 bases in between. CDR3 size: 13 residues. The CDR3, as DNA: TGTGCCAGCTCACCACCGGGGTTCGACGAGCAGTACTTC. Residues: CASSPPGFDEQYF.

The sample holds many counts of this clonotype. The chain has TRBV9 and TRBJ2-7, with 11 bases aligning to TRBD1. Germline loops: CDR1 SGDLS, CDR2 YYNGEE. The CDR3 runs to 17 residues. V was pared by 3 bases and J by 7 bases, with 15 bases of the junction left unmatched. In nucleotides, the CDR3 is TGTGCCAGCAGCGAGGGAGTAGGACAGGGGGCCGCTGGGGAGCAGTACTTC. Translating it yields CASSEGVGQGAAGEQYF.

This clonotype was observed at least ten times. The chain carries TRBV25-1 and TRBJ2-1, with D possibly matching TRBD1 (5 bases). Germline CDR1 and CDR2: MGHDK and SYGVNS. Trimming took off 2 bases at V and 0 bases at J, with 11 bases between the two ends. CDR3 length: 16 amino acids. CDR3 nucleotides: TGTGCCAGCAGTGAAGGGAAGGGGCGCTCCTACAATGAGCAGTTCTTC. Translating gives CASSEGKGRSYNEQFF.

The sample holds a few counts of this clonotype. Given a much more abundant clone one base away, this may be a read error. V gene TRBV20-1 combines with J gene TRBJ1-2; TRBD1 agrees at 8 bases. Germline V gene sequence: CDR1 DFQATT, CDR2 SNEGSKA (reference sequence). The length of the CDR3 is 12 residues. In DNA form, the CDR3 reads TGCAGTGCTATAACGACAGGGGACGGCTCCACCTTC. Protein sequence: CSAITTGDGSTF.

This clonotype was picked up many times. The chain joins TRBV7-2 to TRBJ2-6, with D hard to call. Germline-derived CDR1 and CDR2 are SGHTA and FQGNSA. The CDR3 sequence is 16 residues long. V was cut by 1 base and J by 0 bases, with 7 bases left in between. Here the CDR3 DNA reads TGTGCCAGCAGCTTAGGAACGGTCTCTGGGGCCAACGTCCTGACTTTC. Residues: CASSLGTVSGANVLTF.

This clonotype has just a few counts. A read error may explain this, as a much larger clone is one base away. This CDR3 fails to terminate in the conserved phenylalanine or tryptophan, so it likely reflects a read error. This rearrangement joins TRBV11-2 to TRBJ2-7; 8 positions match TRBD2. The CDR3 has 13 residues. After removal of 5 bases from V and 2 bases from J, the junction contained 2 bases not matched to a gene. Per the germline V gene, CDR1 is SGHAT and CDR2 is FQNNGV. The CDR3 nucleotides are TGTGCCAGCAGCCCGGGACTAGCCTACGAGCAGTACCTC. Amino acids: CASSPGLAYEQYL.

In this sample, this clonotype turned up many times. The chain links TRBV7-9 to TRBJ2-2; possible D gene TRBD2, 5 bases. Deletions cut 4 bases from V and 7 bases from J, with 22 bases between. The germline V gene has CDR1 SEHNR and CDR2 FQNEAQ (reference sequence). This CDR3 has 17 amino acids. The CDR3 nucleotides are TGTGCCAGCAGCTCAAGACCCGCAGGATTTAGCGACGGGGAGCTGTTTTTT. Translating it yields CASSSRPAGFSDGELFF.

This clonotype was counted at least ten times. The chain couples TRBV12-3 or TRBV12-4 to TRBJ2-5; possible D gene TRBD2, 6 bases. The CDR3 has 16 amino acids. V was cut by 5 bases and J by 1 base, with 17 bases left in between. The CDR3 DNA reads TGTGCCAGCAGTCGAGGTTACCCGGGGGTCCAAGAGACCCAGTACTTC. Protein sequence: CASSRGYPGVQETQYF.

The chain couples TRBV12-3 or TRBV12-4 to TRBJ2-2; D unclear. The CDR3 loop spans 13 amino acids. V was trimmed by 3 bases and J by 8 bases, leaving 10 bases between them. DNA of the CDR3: TGTGCCAGCAGTTTCGGGCCGACTGGGGAGCTGTTTTTT. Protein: CASSFGPTGELFF.

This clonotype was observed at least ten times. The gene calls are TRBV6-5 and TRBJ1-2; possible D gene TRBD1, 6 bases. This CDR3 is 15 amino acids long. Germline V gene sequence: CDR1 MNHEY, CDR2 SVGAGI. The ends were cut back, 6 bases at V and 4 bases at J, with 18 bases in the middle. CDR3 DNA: TGTGCCAGCAGCACCGGGACACCTAATTTCTATGGCTACACCTTC. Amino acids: CASSTGTPNFYGYTF.

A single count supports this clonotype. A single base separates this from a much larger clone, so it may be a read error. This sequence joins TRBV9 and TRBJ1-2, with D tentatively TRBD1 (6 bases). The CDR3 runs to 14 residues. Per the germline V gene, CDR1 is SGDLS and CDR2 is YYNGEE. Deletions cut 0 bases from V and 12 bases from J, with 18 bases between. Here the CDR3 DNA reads TGTGCCAGCAGCGTAGGGGGGGCAGAAAATCAGCACACCTTC. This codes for CASSVGGAENQHTF.

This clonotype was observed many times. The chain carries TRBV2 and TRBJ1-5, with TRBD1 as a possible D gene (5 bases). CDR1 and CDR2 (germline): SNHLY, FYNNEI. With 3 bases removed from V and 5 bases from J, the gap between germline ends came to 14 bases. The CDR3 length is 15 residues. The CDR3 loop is CASSDRGDGYQPQHF. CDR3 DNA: TGTGCCAGCAGTGATAGAGGGGACGGGTATCAGCCCCAGCATTTT.

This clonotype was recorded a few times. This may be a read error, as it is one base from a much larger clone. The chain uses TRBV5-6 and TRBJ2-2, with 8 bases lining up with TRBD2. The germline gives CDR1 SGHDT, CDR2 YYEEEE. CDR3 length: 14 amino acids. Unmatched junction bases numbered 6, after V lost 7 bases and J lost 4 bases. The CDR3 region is CASASGLTTGELFF. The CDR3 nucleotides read TGTGCCAGCGCTAGCGGGCTGACCACCGGGGAGCTGTTTTTT.

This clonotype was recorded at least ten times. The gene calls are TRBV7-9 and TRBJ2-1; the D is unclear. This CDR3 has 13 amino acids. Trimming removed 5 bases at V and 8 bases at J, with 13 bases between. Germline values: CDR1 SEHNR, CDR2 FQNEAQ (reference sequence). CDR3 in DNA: TGTGCCAGCAGCCCTTACTACCTGGATGAGCAGTTCTTC. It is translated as CASSPYYLDEQFF.

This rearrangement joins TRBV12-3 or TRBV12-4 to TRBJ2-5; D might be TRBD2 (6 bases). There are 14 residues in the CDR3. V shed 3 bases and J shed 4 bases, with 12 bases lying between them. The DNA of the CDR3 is TGTGCCAGCAGTTTCTCGCGGGGAGGAGAGACCCAGTACTTC. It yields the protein CASSFSRGGETQYF.

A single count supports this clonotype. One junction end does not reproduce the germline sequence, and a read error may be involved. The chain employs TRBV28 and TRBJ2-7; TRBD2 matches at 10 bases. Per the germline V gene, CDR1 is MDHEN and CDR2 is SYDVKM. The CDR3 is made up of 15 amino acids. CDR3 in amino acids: CTSSSQREGLLEQYF. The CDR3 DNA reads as TGTACCAGCAGTTCCCAGCGGGAGGGATTGCTCGAGCAGTACTTC.

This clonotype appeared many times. CDR3 sequence: CSAREGAEQFF. CDR3 sequence (DNA): TGCAGCGCCCGGGAGGGGGCTGAGCAGTTCTTC. The chain joins TRBV29-1 to TRBJ2-1, with D perhaps matching TRBD2 (8 bases). The CDR3 length is 11 residues. Trimming took off 7 bases at V and 9 bases at J, with 13 bases between the two ends. Germline CDR1 reads SQVTM; CDR2 reads ANQGSEA.

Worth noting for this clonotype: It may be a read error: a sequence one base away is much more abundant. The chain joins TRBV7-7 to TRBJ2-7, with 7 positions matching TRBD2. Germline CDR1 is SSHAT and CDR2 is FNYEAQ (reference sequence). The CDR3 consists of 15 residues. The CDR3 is CASSPGGAGDWEQHF. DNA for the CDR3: TGTGCTAGCAGCCCAGGTGGTGCGGGAGATTGGGAGCAGCACTTC.

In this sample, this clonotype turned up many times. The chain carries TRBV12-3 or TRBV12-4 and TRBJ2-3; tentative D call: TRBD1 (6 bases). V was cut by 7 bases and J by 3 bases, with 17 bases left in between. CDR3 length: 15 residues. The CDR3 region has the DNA TGTGCCAGCACCCGTGACAGGCGTCGGACAGATACGCAGTATTTT. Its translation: CASTRDRRRTDTQYF.

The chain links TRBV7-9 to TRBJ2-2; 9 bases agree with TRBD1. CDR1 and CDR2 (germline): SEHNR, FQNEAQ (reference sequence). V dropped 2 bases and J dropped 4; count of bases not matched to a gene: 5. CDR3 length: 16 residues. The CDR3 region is CASSLWTGEVTGELFF. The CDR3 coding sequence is TGTGCCAGCAGCTTATGGACAGGGGAGGTCACCGGGGAGCTGTTTTTT.

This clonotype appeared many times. This CDR3 reads CASSGTQYIQQFF. CDR3 coding DNA: TGTGCCAGCAGTGGGACTCAATATATCCAGCAGTTCTTC. The rearrangement joins TRBV2 to TRBJ2-1; a possible D gene is TRBD2 (5 bases). The CDR3 sequence is 13 residues long. Germline loops: CDR1 SNHLY, CDR2 FYNNEI. V lost 4 bases and J lost 11, with 15 bases in between.

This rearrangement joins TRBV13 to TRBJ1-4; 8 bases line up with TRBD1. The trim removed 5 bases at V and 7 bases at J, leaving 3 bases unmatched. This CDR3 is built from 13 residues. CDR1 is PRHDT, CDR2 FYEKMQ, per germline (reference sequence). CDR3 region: CASSPGQGEKLFF. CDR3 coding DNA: TGTGCCAGCAGCCCAGGACAGGGTGAAAAACTGTTTTTT.

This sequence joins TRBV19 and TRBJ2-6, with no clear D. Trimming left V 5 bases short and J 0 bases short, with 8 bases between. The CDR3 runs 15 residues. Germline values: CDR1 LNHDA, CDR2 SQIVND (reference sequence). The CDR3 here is CASSLRFSGANVLTF. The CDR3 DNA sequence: TGTGCCAGTAGTTTACGGTTCTCTGGGGCCAACGTCCTGACTTTC.